The 29 T cell receptor beta chains below were found in one sample sequenced in a study of identical twins. TCRdb reprocessed the 5' RACE reads with MiXCR, giving one entry per CDR3 protein. Of some 630,000 distinct CDR3 sequences detected, about 7.1% appear once; the ten largest clones hold about 1.6%. These records were also assigned to another study, of yellow fever vaccine responses in identical twins.

Sequenced material: PBMCs. The receptors originated from a young woman in good health.

This clonotype has a count of ten or more. Germline is not matched at one junction end, which may reflect a read error. V and J are TRBV7-8 and TRBJ2-3; no reliable D call. The CDR3 totals 14 residues. CDR1 and CDR2 from the germline V gene are SGHVS and FQNEAQ. CDR3 DNA: TGCGCCAGCAGCTTGGATCCTAGCACAGATACGCAGTATTTT. This gives the protein CASSLDPSTDTQYF.

This clonotype was seen at least ten times. The chain joins TRBV29-1 to TRBJ2-1; 13 nucleotides align to TRBD2. The J segment lost 5 bases and the V segment lost 7 bases, leaving 11 bases of the junction unmatched. The CDR3 has 16 residues. CDR1 and CDR2 from the germline V gene are SQVTM and ANQGSEA. The CDR3 sequence is CSGSDGLAGAHNEQFF. The CDR3, as DNA: TGCAGCGGATCAGATGGACTAGCGGGAGCCCACAATGAGCAGTTCTTC.

The chain links TRBV7-8 to TRBJ2-1; TRBD1 agrees at 7 bases. The CDR3 spans 16 residues. V gave up 4 bases and J gave up 7 bases; unmatched junction bases: 13. CDR1 and CDR2 from the germline V gene are SGHVS and FQNEAQ. CDR3 protein: CASSYRDSLPGNEQFF. Written as DNA, the CDR3 is TGTGCCAGCAGCTACCGGGACAGCCTCCCGGGGAATGAGCAGTTCTTC.

This sequence joins TRBV2 and TRBJ2-2, with 9 nucleotides matching TRBD1. The CDR3 spans 18 residues. Germline assignment: CDR1 SNHLY and CDR2 FYNNEI. V lost 11 bases and J lost 6; bases outside the gene matches: 22. CDR3 protein: CAFCLYGQGQGGSGELFF. The CDR3, as DNA: TGTGCCTTCTGTTTATACGGGCAGGGACAGGGAGGGTCCGGGGAGCTGTTTTTT.

This clonotype was recorded many times. This chain joins TRBV7-2 and TRBJ2-7, with 12 bases matching TRBD2. J gave up 5 bases and V 3 bases, and 8 bases lay outside the gene matches. There are 16 residues in the CDR3. CDR1 SGHTA and CDR2 FQGNSA come from the germline V gene. The CDR3 DNA reads as TGTGCCAGCAGCTTGACTAGCGGGGGAGCCTATGACGAGCAGTACTTC. It yields the protein CASSLTSGGAYDEQYF.

The chain employs TRBV12-3 or TRBV12-4 and TRBJ1-1; D unclear. The V end lost 7 bases, the J end lost 8 bases, and 14 bases lay between the germline ends. This CDR3 has 12 amino acids. CDR3 in amino acids: CASTAIQQEAFF. CDR3 DNA: TGTGCCAGCACCGCGATCCAGCAAGAAGCTTTCTTT.

The chain couples TRBV5-5 to TRBJ2-1; perhaps D is TRBD1 or TRBD2 (6 bases each). V lost 4 bases, J lost 5 bases, and 19 bases lay in between. The CDR3 sequence is 16 residues long. In germline, CDR1 is SGHKS, CDR2 YYEKEE (reference sequence). DNA for the CDR3: TGTGCCAGCAGCAATCGGGGGCCTCTAGCTGACAATGAGCAGTTCTTC. Protein: CASSNRGPLADNEQFF.

Many counts were recorded for this clonotype. This rearrangement joins TRBV3-1 to TRBJ2-3; 9 bases align to TRBD2. CDR3 size: 14 residues. The V gene's germline CDR1 is LGHDT and CDR2 YNNKEL (reference sequence). The V gene end was trimmed by 5 bases and the J gene end by 1 base; junction bases not matched to a gene: 1. CDR3 protein: CASSIAGGTDTQYF. CDR3 nucleotide sequence: TGTGCCAGCAGCATAGCGGGAGGCACAGATACGCAGTATTTT.

In this sample, this clonotype turned up many times. This sequence joins TRBV29-1 and TRBJ1-4; 7 bases match TRBD1. The germline CDR1 and CDR2 sequences are SQVTM and ANQGSEA. V was clipped by 4 bases and J by 4 bases; unmatched bases: 6. This CDR3 is 14 amino acids long. Here the CDR3 DNA reads TGCAGCGTTGCATGGGACAGCTATAATGAAAAACTGTTTTTT. This encodes CSVAWDSYNEKLFF.

This clonotype was counted a few times. The J gene is TRBJ2-3, the V gene TRBV29-1, with unresolved D. This CDR3 contains 13 residues. Between the trimmed V and J ends, which lost 3 bases and 7 bases, there was a span of 14 bases. Germline values: CDR1 SQVTM, CDR2 ANQGSEA. The CDR3 coding sequence is TGCAGCGTTGACCCTACGGATCCTAATACGCAGTATTTT. Residues: CSVDPTDPNTQYF.

This clonotype was detected only a few times. CDR3 sequence: CASSTGGADYNEQFF. CDR3 bases: TGCGCCAGCAGTACAGGGGGCGCAGACTACAATGAGCAGTTCTTC. The V call is TRBV5-1, the J call TRBJ2-1; 9 bases map to TRBD1. The V gene end was trimmed by 5 bases and the J gene end by 3 bases; junction bases not matched to a gene: 6. Germline CDR1 is SGHRS and CDR2 is YFSETQ. The CDR3 extends over 15 amino acids.

There are many counts of this clonotype. The chain carries TRBV4-1 and TRBJ2-3; D is possibly TRBD1 (6 bases). This CDR3 contains 15 residues. Trimming pared 3 bases from V and 3 bases from J, leaving 13 bases between. Germline values: CDR1 MGHRA, CDR2 YSYEKL. Here the CDR3 DNA reads TGCGCCAGCAGCCACCGCACAGGGATAACAGATACGCAGTATTTT. Translated, it gives CASSHRTGITDTQYF.

The gene calls are TRBV29-1 and TRBJ2-1, with D possibly TRBD1 on 6 matching bases. The V gene's germline CDR1 is SQVTM and CDR2 ANQGSEA. The CDR3 runs 12 residues. Deletions cut 3 bases from V and 15 bases from J, with 18 bases between. The CDR3 sequence is CSVDRQVARGFF. The CDR3 nucleotides are TGCAGCGTTGACCGACAGGTCGCTAGGGGGTTCTTC.

This clonotype turned up a few times. The V call is TRBV12-3 or TRBV12-4, the J call TRBJ1-2; the D gene is possibly TRBD1 (5 bases). With 5 bases removed from V and 3 bases from J, the gap between germline ends came to 16 bases. This CDR3 has 15 amino acids. CDR3 region: CASSAGPPKHYGYTF. CDR3 DNA sequence: TGTGCCAGCAGTGCGGGACCGCCGAAGCACTATGGCTACACCTTC.

V gene TRBV6-5 combines with J gene TRBJ1-3, with 10 bases identical to TRBD1. The CDR3 spans 18 residues. The J segment lost 1 base and the V segment lost 0 bases, leaving 6 bases of the junction unmatched. The V gene's germline CDR1 is MNHEY and CDR2 SVGAGI. This chain's CDR3 is CASSYSWDRGGSGNTIYF. The CDR3 nucleotides are TGTGCCAGCAGTTACTCGTGGGACAGGGGAGGGTCTGGAAACACCATATATTTT.

This chain connects TRBV4-1 to TRBJ2-2, with TRBD1 matching 7 bases. Germline loops: CDR1 MGHRA, CDR2 YSYEKL. The V gene end was trimmed by 0 bases and the J gene end by 0 bases; junction bases not matched to a gene: 7. CDR3 length equals 18 residues. CDR3 DNA: TGCGCCAGCAGCCAAGAATGGGCCCAGGGGGCGAACACCGGGGAGCTGTTTTTT. It specifies CASSQEWAQGANTGELFF.

There are many counts of this clonotype. The rearrangement joins TRBV4-2 to TRBJ2-1; maybe TRBD1 (7 bases). CDR3 length: 14 residues. With 2 bases removed from V and 6 bases from J, the gap between germline ends came to 11 bases. From germline, CDR1 is LGHNA and CDR2 YNFKEQ. For the CDR3, the DNA is TGTGCCAGCAGCCAACGCGGGACAGCCAATGAGCAGTTCTTC. Amino acid sequence: CASSQRGTANEQFF.

At least ten counts were recorded for this clonotype. The V call is TRBV4-2, the J call TRBJ2-1; 9 bases line up with TRBD2. J lost 13 bases, V lost 1 base, and 11 bases had no gene match. CDR1 and CDR2 from the germline V gene are LGHNA and YNFKEQ. The CDR3 runs 15 residues. The CDR3 DNA sequence: TGTGCCAGCAGCCAAGCGGGGGGTAGCGGGGGACTTCAGTTCTTC. Its translation is CASSQAGGSGGLQFF.

This clonotype was seen only a few times. The chain has TRBV3-1 and TRBJ2-2; TRBD1 matches at 9 bases. V was pared by 3 bases and J by 13 bases, with 15 bases of the junction left unmatched. Germline V gives CDR1 LGHDT, CDR2 YNNKEL (reference sequence). This CDR3 comprises 16 residues. CDR3 loop: CASSHSGTGNRRVLFF. In DNA form, the CDR3 reads TGTGCCAGCAGCCACTCCGGGACAGGGAATAGGCGGGTGCTGTTTTTT. The complete variable domain, with remaining parts taken from reference TRBV3-1 and TRBJ2-2, reads DTAVSQTPKYLVTQMGNDKSIKCEQNLGHDTMYWYKQDSKKFLKIMFSYNNKELIINETVPNRFSPKSPDKAHLNLHINSLELGDSAVYFCASSHSGTGNRRVLFFGEGSRLTVL.

This clonotype has a handful of counts. The rearrangement links TRBV6-1 to TRBJ2-3; 10 bases match TRBD2. The junction had 20 bases not matched to a gene; V was cut back by 10 bases and J by 1 base. This CDR3 has 19 amino acids. Germline V gives CDR1 MNHNS, CDR2 SASEGT. CDR3 nucleotides: TGTGCCACCGAATTTAAGACCAGCGGGGGGGCCGTCGGCACAGATACGCAGTATTTT. It codes for CATEFKTSGGAVGTDTQYF.

This clonotype was detected once. V usage is TRBV2 and J usage is TRBJ1-2; D is unclear. The germline V gene encodes CDR1 SNHLY and CDR2 FYNNEI. V shed 4 bases and J shed 4 bases, with 7 bases lying between them. The CDR3 contains 12 residues. This chain's CDR3 is CASSAGAYGYTF. The CDR3 region has the DNA TGTGCCAGCAGTGCAGGTGCCTATGGCTACACCTTC.

This clonotype was recorded a few times. The rearrangement links TRBV15 to TRBJ1-4; D gene unclear. The V end was cut by 0 bases, the J end by 8 bases, with 13 bases between. CDR1 and CDR2 (germline): LNHNV, YYDKDF (reference sequence). There are 15 residues in the CDR3. DNA for the CDR3: TGTGCCACCAGCAGAGATGGCAGATACCAGGAAAAACTGTTTTTT. The encoded protein is CATSRDGRYQEKLFF.

This sequence joins TRBV6-1 and TRBJ1-1; D is unclear. This CDR3 comprises 14 residues. The germline CDR1 and CDR2 sequences are MNHNS and SASEGT. V was cut by 5 bases and J by 5 bases, with 15 bases left in between. Written as DNA, the CDR3 is TGTGCCAGCAGTCCCAGCCTACTCCAGACTGAAGCTTTCTTT. The encoded protein is CASSPSLLQTEAFF.

This clonotype appeared many times. This sequence joins TRBV6-5 and TRBJ1-1; the D is unclear. CDR3 length equals 13 residues. Germline V gives CDR1 MNHEY, CDR2 SVGAGI. V shed 2 bases and J shed 1 base, with 5 bases lying between them. The CDR3 DNA reads as TGTGCCAGCAGTTACCGGGGGAACACTGAAGCTTTCTTT. Its protein product is CASSYRGNTEAFF.

In this sample, this clonotype turned up many times. This sequence joins TRBV5-1 and TRBJ1-2, with D unclear. Germline lookup yields CDR1 SGHRS and CDR2 YFSETQ. CDR3 length: 17 amino acids. V was shortened by 0 bases and J by 4 bases, with 19 bases between the two germline ends. CDR3 loop: CASSLVGEHLAGYGYTF. The CDR3 coding sequence is TGCGCCAGCAGCTTGGTTGGGGAGCACTTAGCGGGCTATGGCTACACCTTC.

This clonotype was seen a handful of times. The CDR3 DNA is TGCAGCGGAAACAGGGGAGGGGACACTGAAGCTTTCTTT. Amino acids: CSGNRGGDTEAFF. The chain is built from TRBV29-1 and TRBJ1-1; 7 bases align to TRBD1. The CDR3 has 13 amino acids. The germline CDR1 and CDR2 sequences are SQVTM and ANQGSEA. With V trimmed by 7 bases and J by 3 bases, 8 bases remained unmatched.

There are many counts of this clonotype. The rearrangement links TRBV5-1 to TRBJ2-1; TRBD1 might be the D (6 bases). The CDR3 consists of 14 residues. Germline values: CDR1 SGHRS, CDR2 YFSETQ. Trimming took 5 bases from V and 4 from J, leaving 13 bases between them. The CDR3 spells CASSSDSQYNEQFF. As DNA, the CDR3 is TGCGCCAGCAGTTCGGACAGCCAATACAATGAGCAGTTCTTC.

This chain links TRBV5-1 with TRBJ2-2; D possibly corresponds to TRBD2 (6 bases). This CDR3 is built from 14 residues. V lost 6 bases and J 4 bases, leaving 13 bases between the germline ends. Germline assignment: CDR1 SGHRS and CDR2 YFSETQ. Here the CDR3 reads CASIGGSGTGELFF. The CDR3 region has the DNA TGCGCCAGCATCGGGGGTTCGGGCACCGGGGAGCTGTTTTTT.

This clonotype was detected many times. J is TRBJ1-2 and V is TRBV12-3 or TRBV12-4, with 7 bases identical to TRBD1. V lost 3 bases to trimming and J lost 7 bases; unmatched junction nucleotides: 11. This CDR3 has 15 amino acids. CDR3 sequence (DNA): TGTGCCAGCAGTTTGTTTCTGCAGGGGGGCGGTGGCTACACCTTC. It translates to CASSLFLQGGGGYTF.